This record looks at one T cell receptor beta chain sequence and its context. Its antigen is unidentified. The germline gives CDR1 SNHLY, CDR2 FYNNEI. This CDR3 is 13 amino acids long. J was trimmed by 7 bases and V by 3 bases; bases with no gene match: 1. This specimen belongs to a study of shared clonotypes between healthy human individuals. The study's findings and limits: Sampling included only blood; tissue repertoires likely differ.

Evenly divided among several immunoSEQ plates was the genomic DNA of each subset. In the original analysis: Without quality scores, immunoSEQ junctional reads could not be filtered like full-length reads. Sequencing used immunoSEQ multiplex PCR; TCRdb keeps in-frame clones, though not all of them. The D gene and trimming were derived from the DNA, and the V and J assignments and clone size from that table. The sample yields hundreds of thousands of clones, roughly 80% seen once. The sample was PBMCs. The chain couples TRBV2 to TRBJ1-4, with TRBD1 identical over 8 bases. The TCR sequence derives from a woman between 40 and 55 years old in good health. Some clones in this sample may be carry-over from other donors' samples. In DNA form, the CDR3 reads TGTGCCAGCAGTGACGACAGGGGTGAAAAACTGTTTTTT. It specifies CASSDDRGEKLFF. The full variable domain, in which reference TRBV2 and TRBJ1-4 provide the parts outside the CDR3, is EPEVTQTPSHQVTQMGQEVILRCVPISNHLYFYWYRQILGQKVEFLVSFYNNEISEKSEIFDDQFSVERPDGSNFTLKIRSTKLEDSAMYFCASSDDRGEKLFFGSGTQLSVL.